These 25 T cell receptor beta chains came from one sample sequenced in a study of low-dose radiotherapy and immunotherapy resistance in tumors. Primers targeting TRAV and TRBV primed first-strand cDNA, covering alpha and beta chains. TCRs were amplified for roughly 20 PCR cycles with a constant-region primer and V-primer adapter. TCRdb fed the reads into MiXCR, producing one record per CDR3 protein. The sample lists approximately 89,000 distinct CDR3 sequences, approximately 17% seen once, with about 5.5% in the top ten. Documented time point: before trial treatment. The material sequenced was PBMCs, taken before treatment. The receptors were sampled from a male donor with prostate cancer.

CDR3 region: CASSPQASTEQYF. In DNA, the CDR3 is TGTGCCAGCAGCCCTCAGGCCAGCACAGAGCAGTACTTC. The rearrangement uses TRBV7-3 and TRBJ2-7, with D uncertain. CDR1 and CDR2 from the germline V gene are SGHTA and FQGTGA. The ends were cut back, 5 bases at V and 7 bases at J, with 15 bases in the middle. The CDR3 runs 13 residues.

The V call is TRBV3-1, the J call TRBJ2-2, with D possibly being TRBD1 or TRBD2 (5 bases each). Germline CDR1 reads LGHDT; CDR2 reads YNNKEL (reference sequence). CDR3 length equals 17 residues. Trimming took 3 bases from V and 0 from J, leaving 14 bases between them. CDR3 sequence: CASSHSGTHANTGELFF. The CDR3, as DNA: TGTGCCAGCAGCCACTCCGGGACCCACGCGAACACCGGGGAGCTGTTTTTT.

The chain couples TRBV6-6 to TRBJ1-2; 8 bases fit TRBD1. Germline V gives CDR1 MNHNY, CDR2 SVGAGI (reference sequence). With V trimmed by 5 bases and J by 4 bases, 21 bases remained unmatched. The CDR3 is made up of 19 amino acids. The CDR3 nucleotides are TGTGCCAGCAGTCTGAACCCTGGGACAGGCGGCCGAGTCGGCTATGGCTACACCTTC. Its translation: CASSLNPGTGGRVGYGYTF.

There are many counts of this clonotype. The genes are TRBV20-1 and TRBJ2-3; 8 bases map to TRBD2. Germline trimming cut 5 bases from V and 4 bases from J; bases unmatched to any gene: 8. CDR1 DFQATT and CDR2 SNEGSKA come from the germline V gene (reference sequence). The CDR3 loop spans 14 amino acids. CDR3 nucleotides: TGCAGTGCTCCCAGCGGGAGCTCGGCAGATACGCAGTATTTT. It codes for CSAPSGSSADTQYF.

V is TRBV18 and J is TRBJ2-3; 8 bases agree with TRBD1. The CDR3 runs to 14 residues. V shed 4 bases, J shed 4 bases, and the junction held 4 bases outside the gene matches. Germline V gene data show CDR1 as KGHSH and CDR2 as LQKENI. The CDR3 nucleotides read TGTGCCAGCTCACGGCAGGGGGCCGCAGATACGCAGTATTTT. Translation gives CASSRQGAADTQYF.

This clonotype occurred a few times. This chain links TRBV7-2 with TRBJ1-2; D call uncertain. The ends were cut back, 5 bases at V and 5 bases at J, with 9 bases in the middle. The germline CDR1 and CDR2 sequences are SGHTA and FQGNSA. The CDR3 runs to 12 residues. DNA for the CDR3: TGTGCCAGCAGCAGAGACGGGTATGGCTACACCTTC. Translating gives CASSRDGYGYTF.

This clonotype occurred many times. The CDR3 region has the DNA TGTGCCAGCAGTTCAGCATATTATCAAAGCACAGATACGCAGTATTTT. The encoded protein is CASSSAYYQSTDTQYF. This chain uses TRBV28 with TRBJ2-3; D gene unclear. Germline V gene sequence: CDR1 MDHEN, CDR2 SYDVKM. The V and J ends lost 4 bases and 0 bases respectively, with 14 bases between them. This CDR3 is built from 16 residues.

This clonotype has a count of ten or more. The chain has TRBV30 and TRBJ1-2; tentative D call: TRBD1 (6 bases). Germline values: CDR1 GTSNPN, CDR2 SVGIG (reference sequence). This CDR3 is built from 14 residues. The V end lost 0 bases, the J end lost 7 bases, and 15 bases lay between the germline ends. The CDR3: CAWSVTGRVGGYTF. CDR3 DNA: TGTGCCTGGAGTGTAACAGGGCGGGTCGGTGGCTACACCTTC.

This clonotype was seen repeatedly, ten times or more. V gene TRBV18 combines with J gene TRBJ2-3; D unresolved. V lost 3 bases and J 6 bases, leaving 10 bases between the germline ends. The germline V gene has CDR1 KGHSH and CDR2 LQKENI. There are 13 residues in the CDR3. The CDR3 DNA follows: TGTGCCAGCTCACCCAATGCACGGGATACGCAGTATTTT. Translating it yields CASSPNARDTQYF.

This sequence joins TRBV20-1 and TRBJ1-1, with a possible D match to TRBD1 (5 bases). This CDR3 comprises 13 residues. The V end lost 0 bases, the J end lost 3 bases, and 8 bases lay between the germline ends. CDR1 is DFQATT, CDR2 SNEGSKA, per germline (reference sequence). The CDR3 DNA sequence: TGCAGTGCTAGAGATCAAGGGGACACTGAAGCTTTCTTT. It yields the protein CSARDQGDTEAFF.

This clonotype came up many times. The CDR3 sequence: CASSYNFRTGTNTGELFF. CDR3 nucleotide sequence: TGTGCCAGCAGCTACAACTTCAGGACAGGGACGAACACCGGGGAGCTGTTTTTT. This sequence joins TRBV7-8 and TRBJ2-2; 8 positions agree with TRBD1. The length of the CDR3 is 18 residues. Germline-derived CDR1 and CDR2 are SGHVS and FQNEAQ. V was pared by 4 bases and J by 0 bases, with 10 bases of the junction left unmatched.

This clonotype was counted at least ten times. The chain is built from TRBV29-1 and TRBJ1-3; D is unclear. The CDR3 sequence is 13 residues long. The germline gives CDR1 SQVTM, CDR2 ANQGSEA. V lost 6 bases and J 0 bases, leaving 9 bases between the germline ends. The CDR3 protein is CSVAAASGNTIYF. The CDR3 coding sequence is TGCAGCGTGGCCGCGGCCTCTGGAAACACCATATATTTT.

In its sample, this clonotype was seen many times. This chain joins TRBV5-1 and TRBJ2-1; 7 nucleotides agree with TRBD2. CDR1 is SGHRS and CDR2 is YFSETQ in the germline V gene. This CDR3 contains 14 residues. V was pared by 3 bases and J by 9 bases, with 9 bases of the junction left unmatched. The CDR3 nucleotides read TGCGCCAGCAGCTGGCGGCGGGAGTGGGGTGAGCAGTTCTTC. Translation: CASSWRREWGEQFF.

The chain has TRBV5-4 and TRBJ2-7; 14 bases line up with TRBD2. The CDR3 has 18 amino acids. Germline V lookup: CDR1 SGHNT, CDR2 YYREEE (reference sequence). Trimming cost V 4 bases and J 2 bases; bases outside gene matches: 11. The CDR3 region is CASSPGLAGELLPYEQYF. DNA for the CDR3: TGTGCCAGCAGCCCGGGACTAGCGGGAGAGTTGCTCCCCTACGAGCAGTACTTC.

The sample holds many counts of this clonotype. V and J are TRBV5-5 and TRBJ1-2, with TRBD1 identical over 8 bases. The CDR3 totals 14 residues. CDR1 is SGHKS, CDR2 YYEKEE, per germline (reference sequence). J was trimmed by 8 bases and V by 3 bases; bases with no gene match: 9. CDR3 sequence (DNA): TGTGCCAGCAGCTCCCAGACAGGGGCAGGGGGCTACACCTTC. Protein product: CASSSQTGAGGYTF.

The chain recombines TRBV6-2 or TRBV6-3 with TRBJ1-6, with TRBD1 as a possible D gene (5 bases). Trimming removed 0 bases from V and 4 bases from J, with 13 bases in between. This CDR3 is 17 amino acids long. Germline V gene sequence: CDR1 MNHEY, CDR2 SVGEGT. As DNA, the CDR3 is TGTGCCAGCAGTTACTCGGGGACCCAGCAATATAATTCACCCCTCCACTTT. As protein: CASSYSGTQQYNSPLHF.

This clonotype was counted many times. The V and J genes are TRBV20-1 and TRBJ2-5; D is undetermined. The CDR3 is made up of 14 amino acids. Germline V lookup: CDR1 DFQATT, CDR2 SNEGSKA (reference sequence). V was trimmed by 0 bases and J by 1 base, leaving 9 bases between them. In nucleotides, the CDR3 is TGCAGTGCTAGAGATATAGGGTTCCAAGAGACCCAGTACTTC. The encoded protein is CSARDIGFQETQYF.

The sample holds many counts of this clonotype. The gene calls are TRBV28 and TRBJ2-5; D is undetermined. CDR1 is MDHEN and CDR2 is SYDVKM in the germline V gene. The CDR3 spans 11 residues. Trimming shortened V by 5 bases and J by 7 bases, and 8 bases separated the two germline ends. CDR3 sequence (DNA): TGTGCCAGCAGTCGATGGGGGACCCAGTACTTC. The encoded protein is CASSRWGTQYF.

As concerns this clonotype: Only one base separates this from a far larger clonotype, so it likely reflects a read error. The chain recombines TRBV5-1 with TRBJ2-7; 13 positions match TRBD2. Germline CDR1 SGHRS, CDR2 YFSETQ. V was pared by 4 bases and J by 7 bases, with 14 bases of the junction left unmatched. This CDR3 is built from 17 residues. CDR3 sequence reads: CASSETSGGIYYNEQYF. CDR3 sequence (DNA): TGCGCCAGCAGCGAGACTAGCGGGGGGATATACTACAATGAGCAGTACTTC. Drawing the rest from reference TRBV5-1 and TRBJ2-7, the complete variable domain is KAGVTQTPRYLIKTRGQQVTLSCSPISGHRSVSWYQQTPGQGLQFLFEYFSETQRNKGNFPGRFSGRQFSNSRSEMNVSTLELGDSALYLCASSETSGGIYYNEQYFGPGTRLTVT.

This clonotype was detected ten times or more. The chain is built from TRBV9 and TRBJ2-2, with TRBD2 matching over 8 bases. Germline V lookup: CDR1 SGDLS, CDR2 YYNGEE. V lost 0 bases and J lost 1; bases outside the gene matches: 11. This CDR3 has 19 amino acids. The CDR3 DNA reads as TGTGCCAGCAGCGTAGAGGGTCGGGGGGGCGCAGGGAACACCGGGGAGCTGTTTTTT. Encoded protein: CASSVEGRGGAGNTGELFF.

Notes on this clonotype: A read error likely explains this, since a far larger clone differs by one base. This sequence joins TRBV7-2 and TRBJ2-1, with D perhaps matching TRBD1 (5 bases). Germline CDR1 SGHTA, CDR2 FQGNSA. With 5 bases removed from V and 10 bases from J, the gap between germline ends came to 15 bases. The length of the CDR3 is 13 residues. The CDR3 DNA is TGTGCCAGCAGCCTGGACAACGCCTACGAGCAGTTCTTC. Amino acid sequence: CASSLDNAYEQFF.

V usage is TRBV28 and J usage is TRBJ2-7; TRBD1 is a possible D gene (5 bases). The CDR3 contains 14 residues. Looked up from germline, CDR1 is MDHEN and CDR2 is SYDVKM. The V and J ends lost 6 bases and 0 bases respectively, with 12 bases between them. The CDR3 is CASRGAGSSYEQYF. In DNA form, the CDR3 reads TGTGCCAGCAGAGGGGCAGGTAGCTCCTACGAGCAGTACTTC.

As concerns this clonotype: It is likely a read error: a sequence one base away is far more abundant. The gene calls are TRBV6-5 and TRBJ2-1, with 7 nucleotides matching TRBD1. The CDR3 covers 13 residues. Germline V gene data show CDR1 as MNHEY and CDR2 as SVGAGI. V lost 6 bases to trimming and J lost 13 bases; unmatched junction nucleotides: 12. CDR3 amino acids: CASRQGNQETQFF. In DNA form, the CDR3 reads TGTGCCAGCAGACAGGGGAATCAAGAGACCCAGTTCTTC.

This clonotype was seen many times. This chain connects TRBV10-3 to TRBJ2-1, with TRBD1 identical over 8 bases. Trimming at V came to 4 bases and at J to 15 bases, leaving 8 bases not matched to a gene. Per the germline V gene, CDR1 is ENHRY and CDR2 is SYGVKD. The CDR3 is 12 residues long. CDR3 loop: CAISAQDRVPFF. The CDR3, as DNA: TGTGCCATCAGTGCCCAGGACAGGGTTCCGTTCTTC.

The table lists this clonotype with many counts. The chain has TRBV4-2 and TRBJ2-3; D is uncertain. V lost 0 bases to trimming and J lost 6 bases, with 13 bases between them. The CDR3 is 15 amino acids. Germline CDR1 and CDR2: LGHNA and YNFKEQ. CDR3 in amino acids: CASSQDATTFDTQYF. Here the CDR3 DNA reads TGTGCCAGCAGCCAAGATGCCACGACTTTTGATACGCAGTATTTT.